Detailed here is one TCR beta chain. The authors' processing: Counts of nucleated cells, estimated from reference gene primer amplification, were obtained. This table comes from immunoSEQ multiplex PCR, and its TCRdb copy is limited to in-frame clones, with some not included. The DNA gave D and trimming, while V, J and clone size come from that table. The table includes under 200,000 clones, 84% detected once. The sample comes from a study of blood T cell repertoires in COVID-19. For the study at large: Sources were T cells, B-cell-depleted T cells, or PBMCs; the material itself was cDNA or gDNA.

Recruitment covered about two dozen US areas and drew participants whose ages spanned 18 to 89 years. The study assigned cohorts using participant-reported clinical history. The receptor's source is a man between 50 and 59 years old who had recovered from COVID-19. Sequenced material: PBMCs or T cells enriched from blood (not recorded which).

The CDR3 spells CASSLVGEAFF. CDR3 DNA: TGTGCCAGCAGCTTAGTCGGGGAAGCTTTCTTT. The V gene is TRBV13, the J gene TRBJ1-1; unclear D gene. The CDR3 contains 11 residues. Germline V gene data show CDR1 as PRHDT and CDR2 as FYEKMQ (reference sequence). V was cut by 1 base and J by 8 bases, with 5 bases left in between.